This T cell receptor beta chain was captured by sequencing in a study of cytomegalovirus exposure and HLA in healthy donors. PCR was performed using 60 Vbeta and 13 Jbeta primers. The table came from immunoSEQ multiplex PCR; TCRdb's copy has only in-frame clones and leaves some out. Seen in this sample are tens of thousands of clones; the ten most common clones hold 1% to 1.5%. Trimming shortened V by 0 bases and J by 9 bases, and 7 bases separated the two germline ends. Germline-derived CDR1 and CDR2 are SGHRS and YFSETQ. This CDR3 contains 12 residues. The TCR comes from a man aged 30 to 45 in good health and CMV-seronegative. The sample was PBMCs. J is TRBJ2-1 and V is TRBV5-1; D is undetermined. DNA for the CDR3: TGCGCCAGCAGCTTGGCAGTCTCTGAGCAGTTCTTC. It is translated as CASSLAVSEQFF.